The 32 T cell receptor beta chains listed next were all sequenced from one sample in a study of CD8 T cell repertoires and HIV-1 epitope variants. No antigen has been identified for these receptors. Assay used: immunoSEQ multiplex PCR; TCRdb lists only in-frame clones, some missing. Of about 4,800 clones listed, less than 70% were seen once; the top ten hold approximately 42%. Sequenced material: cultured CD8+ T cells derived from PBMCs. Receptor source: a male donor with HIV.

The chain uses TRBV4-3 and TRBJ2-1; tentative D call: TRBD1 (7 bases). The CDR3 is made up of 15 amino acids. CDR1 LGHNA and CDR2 YSLEER come from the germline V gene. Trimming shortened V by 0 bases and J by 4 bases, and 10 bases separated the two germline ends. Here the CDR3 reads CASSQEAGQYNEQFF. The CDR3 coding sequence is TGCGCCAGCAGCCAAGAGGCGGGACAGTACAATGAGCAGTTCTTC.

This rearrangement joins TRBV11-2 to TRBJ2-5; the match to TRBD1 covers 8 bases. This CDR3 spans 19 amino acids. V dropped 5 bases and J dropped 5; count of bases not matched to a gene: 22. Germline lookup yields CDR1 SGHAT and CDR2 FQNNGV. The CDR3 spells CASSLIPPGQAGKRETQYF. Written as DNA, the CDR3 is TGTGCCAGCAGCCTAATCCCCCCGGGACAGGCGGGAAAGAGGGAGACCCAGTACTTC.

V is TRBV6-4 and J is TRBJ2-1; no firm D call. The CDR3 consists of 12 residues. Germline CDR1 MRHNA, CDR2 SNTAGT. V lost 0 bases, J lost 7 bases, and 4 bases lay in between. As DNA, the CDR3 is TGTGCCAGCAGTGACTCCTTTAATGAGCAGTTCTTC. Its translation: CASSDSFNEQFF.

This clone was seen only once. V and J are TRBV27 and TRBJ1-2; perhaps TRBD1 as D (6 bases). Trimming shortened V by 2 bases and J by 5 bases, and 12 bases separated the two germline ends. The CDR3 extends over 14 amino acids. CDR1 is MNHEY and CDR2 is SMNVEV in the germline V gene (reference sequence). DNA of the CDR3: TGTGCCAGCAGTTTAGGGCAGGGGAGGTATGGCTACACCTTC. It encodes CASSLGQGRYGYTF.

The chain is built from TRBV7-8 and TRBJ2-7; tentatively, D is TRBD1 or TRBD2 (6 bases each). CDR1 is SGHVS, CDR2 FQNEAQ, per germline. This CDR3 is built from 14 residues. V lost 4 bases, J lost 3 bases, and 13 bases lay in between. CDR3: CASSSRGDFYEQYF. The CDR3 region has the DNA TGTGCCAGCAGCTCTAGGGGGGACTTCTACGAGCAGTACTTC.

The chain couples TRBV19 to TRBJ1-1, with D unclear. The V end lost 1 base, the J end lost 3 bases, and 12 bases lay between the germline ends. The germline V gene has CDR1 LNHDA and CDR2 SQIVND (reference sequence). The CDR3 covers 15 residues. CDR3: CASSIGLRGYTEAFF. CDR3 nucleotide sequence: TGTGCCAGTAGTATAGGTCTACGGGGATACACTGAAGCTTTCTTT.

The rearrangement links TRBV2 to TRBJ2-7; 13 bases align to TRBD2. Germline V gene data show CDR1 as SNHLY and CDR2 as FYNNEI. The CDR3 covers 15 residues. The trim removed 5 bases at V and 2 bases at J, leaving 3 bases unmatched. The CDR3 spells CASSRTSGGTYEQYF. CDR3 sequence (DNA): TGTGCCAGCAGTCGGACTAGCGGGGGCACCTACGAGCAGTACTTC.

V gene TRBV7-9 combines with J gene TRBJ2-7, with D perhaps matching TRBD2 (6 bases). V shed 0 bases and J shed 0 bases, with 15 bases lying between them. CDR1 is SEHNR and CDR2 is FQNEAQ in the germline V gene (reference sequence). The CDR3 contains 17 residues. CDR3 bases: TGTGCCAGCAGCTTAGCGGGTCGGGGGTCTTCCTCCTACGAGCAGTACTTC. As protein: CASSLAGRGSSSYEQYF.

The gene calls are TRBV27 and TRBJ2-2, with 9 positions matching TRBD2. J gave up 5 bases and V 6 bases, and 7 bases lay outside the gene matches. The CDR3 sequence is 15 residues long. Germline V CDR1 and CDR2: MNHEY, SMNVEV (reference sequence). CDR3 amino acids: CASSDKAGGTGELFF. DNA of the CDR3: TGTGCCAGCAGCGACAAAGCGGGGGGAACCGGGGAGCTGTTTTTT.

This clone showed up just once. The chain carries TRBV11-2 and TRBJ2-5, with D possibly being TRBD2 (5 bases). The CDR3 runs 16 residues. In germline, CDR1 is SGHAT, CDR2 FQNNGV. The V and J ends lost 0 bases and 4 bases respectively, with 15 bases between them. DNA of the CDR3: TGTGCCAGCAGCTTAGATCTGACTGGGAGCGCAGAGACCCAGTACTTC. Translation gives CASSLDLTGSAETQYF.

This clone was seen a few times. This chain connects TRBV19 to TRBJ1-5, with D possibly TRBD1 on 5 matching bases. The V end lost 3 bases, the J end lost 2 bases, and 11 bases lay between the germline ends. Germline CDR1 and CDR2: LNHDA and SQIVND (reference sequence). This CDR3 is 15 amino acids long. CDR3 DNA: TGTGCCAGTAGTATGACGCAGGGTGGCAATCAGCCCCAGCATTTT. Encoded protein: CASSMTQGGNQPQHF.

The chain links TRBV5-6 to TRBJ1-2; D call uncertain. The V and J ends lost 1 base and 1 base respectively, with 14 bases between them. The CDR3 runs to 16 residues. CDR1 and CDR2 from the germline V gene are SGHDT and YYEEEE. CDR3 region: CASSLYPQDINYGYTF. For the CDR3, the DNA is TGTGCCAGCAGCTTGTACCCCCAGGATATTAACTATGGCTACACCTTC.

J is TRBJ2-7 and V is TRBV6-5, with TRBD1 matching over 10 bases. With V trimmed by 5 bases and J by 5 bases, 9 bases remained unmatched. CDR1 and CDR2 (germline): MNHEY, SVGAGI. This CDR3 is built from 15 residues. DNA for the CDR3: TGTGCCAGCAGTCCCCCGACAGGGGGCGCGGACGAGCAGTACTTC. Its protein product is CASSPPTGGADEQYF.

This clone occurred a few times. This sequence joins TRBV5-6 and TRBJ2-7; D call uncertain. The V end was cut by 4 bases, the J end by 3 bases, with 11 bases between. Germline CDR1 is SGHDT and CDR2 is YYEEEE. This CDR3 region has 13 residues. In DNA, the CDR3 is TGTGCCAGCAGCCCGGAAGGGCACTACGAGCAGTACTTC. It translates to CASSPEGHYEQYF. Full variable domain (missing parts from reference TRBV5-6 and TRBJ2-7): DAGVTQSPTHLIKTRGQQVTLRCSPKSGHDTVSWYQQALGQGPQFIFQYYEEEERQRGNFPDRFSGHQFPNYSSELNVNALLLGDSALYLCASSPEGHYEQYFGPGTRLTVT.

About this clone: The junction shows a germline mismatch at one end, possibly a read error. The CDR3 DNA sequence: TGCGCCAGCAGCCAAGAGCCGGGAGCGGGCGCCCTGAGCTCCTACGAGCAGTACTTC. This codes for CASSQEPGAGALSSYEQYF. V is TRBV7-2 and J is TRBJ2-7, with TRBD2 as a possible D gene (6 bases). CDR1 and CDR2 (germline): SGHTA, FQGNSA. The CDR3 length is 19 residues.

This clone came up a few times. This chain connects TRBV2 to TRBJ1-1; unclear D gene. Trimming shortened V by 6 bases and J by 1 base, and 9 bases separated the two germline ends. This CDR3 contains 13 residues. Germline CDR1 SNHLY, CDR2 FYNNEI. The CDR3 DNA is TGTGCCAGCAGCGATGGTCCGAACACTGAAGCTTTCTTT. Translating gives CASSDGPNTEAFF. Filled out from reference TRBV2 and TRBJ1-1, the complete variable domain reads EPEVTQTPSHQVTQMGQEVILRCVPISNHLYFYWYRQILGQKVEFLVSFYNNEISEKSEIFDDQFSVERPDGSNFTLKIRSTKLEDSAMYFCASSDGPNTEAFFGQGTRLTVV.

The chain is built from TRBV10-3 and TRBJ1-2; D not resolved. This CDR3 is built from 14 residues. Trimming took off 0 bases at V and 6 bases at J, with 11 bases between the two ends. Germline-derived CDR1 and CDR2 are ENHRY and SYGVKD. The CDR3 sequence is CAISESATLDGYTF. CDR3 sequence (DNA): TGTGCCATCAGTGAGTCAGCCACCCTAGATGGCTACACCTTC.

This clone showed up just once. The chain combines TRBV29-1 with TRBJ2-1; D might be TRBD1 or TRBD2, each matching 6 bases. Trimming left V 8 bases short and J 7 bases short, with 15 bases between. Germline V gene sequence: CDR1 SQVTM, CDR2 ANQGSEA. There are 12 residues in the CDR3. Here the CDR3 DNA reads TGCAGCAGGAGGGGGGTAGGGAATGAGCAGTTCTTC. It encodes CSRRGVGNEQFF.

V usage is TRBV19 and J usage is TRBJ1-1; D remains ambiguous. Trimming stripped 1 base from V and 1 base from J, with 10 bases between. Germline CDR1 and CDR2: LNHDA and SQIVND (reference sequence). This CDR3 has 15 residues. CDR3 protein: CASSIGLGRNTEAFF. CDR3 nucleotides: TGTGCCAGTAGTATAGGTTTAGGGAGGAACACTGAAGCTTTCTTT.

This rearrangement joins TRBV28 to TRBJ1-5; D unclear. V was cut by 3 bases and J by 0 bases, with 18 bases left in between. Germline V lookup: CDR1 MDHEN, CDR2 SYDVKM. This CDR3 comprises 18 residues. The CDR3 DNA follows: TGTGCCAGCAGTTTCCCCGCGGGGATATCAGGTAGCAATCAGCCCCAGCATTTT. Translating gives CASSFPAGISGSNQPQHF.

The chain's CDR3 is CASSPTLADSYNEQFF. CDR3 DNA sequence: TGTGCCAGCAGCCCTACTCTAGCGGATTCCTACAATGAGCAGTTCTTC. V usage is TRBV7-6 and J usage is TRBJ2-1; TRBD2 aligns across 7 bases. The CDR3 is made up of 16 amino acids. Losses at the gene ends were 5 bases for V and 1 base for J; bases not matched to a gene: 8. Germline V gene lookup returns CDR1 SGHVS and CDR2 FNYEAQ.

V gene TRBV7-9 combines with J gene TRBJ2-5; 7 bases match TRBD2. This CDR3 is 13 amino acids long. V shed 0 bases, J shed 7 bases, and the junction held 2 bases outside the gene matches. Germline CDR1 and CDR2: SEHNR and FQNEAQ (reference sequence). In DNA, the CDR3 is TGTGCCAGCAGCTTAGCGGGGGGGTCGACCCAGTACTTC. As protein: CASSLAGGSTQYF.

The chain's CDR3 is CASSVRTGPGEKLFF. The CDR3 nucleotides read TGTGCCAGCAGCGTAAGAACAGGGCCTGGGGAAAAACTGTTTTTT. The chain carries TRBV9 and TRBJ1-4; weak D call: TRBD1 (6 bases). V was pared by 1 base and J by 8 bases, with 15 bases between. Germline CDR1 reads SGDLS; CDR2 reads YYNGEE. This CDR3 is 15 amino acids long.

The chain joins TRBV2 to TRBJ2-7, with TRBD1 as a possible D gene (6 bases). This CDR3 region has 14 residues. Germline assignment: CDR1 SNHLY and CDR2 FYNNEI. Trimming took off 4 bases at V and 3 bases at J, with 13 bases between the two ends. For the CDR3, the DNA is TGTGCCAGCAGTGTGGGGACATACCACTACGAGCAGTACTTC. Amino acids: CASSVGTYHYEQYF.

The chain employs TRBV27 and TRBJ2-7; D not resolved. CDR1 is MNHEY and CDR2 is SMNVEV in the germline V gene (reference sequence). V was trimmed by 4 bases and J by 0 bases, leaving 10 bases between them. The CDR3 is 14 residues long. CDR3 sequence: CASSSGSSSYEQYF. Here the CDR3 DNA reads TGTGCCAGCAGTTCAGGTTCCAGCTCCTACGAGCAGTACTTC.

The rearrangement joins TRBV28 to TRBJ1-1; 9 positions match TRBD1. J was trimmed by 3 bases and V by 3 bases; bases with no gene match: 8. Germline-derived CDR1 and CDR2 are MDHEN and SYDVKM. The CDR3 is made up of 16 amino acids. The CDR3 DNA sequence: TGTGCCAGCAGTTTTCTCGCACAGGGGGCGGACACTGAAGCTTTCTTT. Translation: CASSFLAQGADTEAFF. Combining the CDR3 with reference TRBV28 and TRBJ1-1 gives the whole variable domain DVKVTQSSRYLVKRTGEKVFLECVQDMDHENMFWYRQDPGLGLRLIYFSYDVKMKEKGDIPEGYSVSREKKERFSLILESASTNQTSMYLCASSFLAQGADTEAFFGQGTRLTVV.

This clone was seen only a few times. This rearrangement joins TRBV5-4 to TRBJ1-2; no definite D call. The V and J ends lost 0 bases and 6 bases respectively, with 15 bases between them. Germline V CDR1 and CDR2: SGHNT, YYREEE (reference sequence). This CDR3 is built from 15 residues. This CDR3 reads CASSLGIDWTNGYTF. CDR3 nucleotides: TGTGCCAGCAGCTTGGGCATTGACTGGACGAATGGCTACACCTTC.

The genes are TRBV5-4 and TRBJ2-7; a weak D match, TRBD1 (6 bases). Germline V CDR1 and CDR2: SGHNT, YYREEE (reference sequence). The CDR3 extends over 14 amino acids. Trimming pared 4 bases from V and 7 bases from J, leaving 18 bases between. For the CDR3, the DNA is TGTGCCAGCAGCGCGAACCAGGGGCAGAGGGAGCAGTACTTC. This sequence encodes CASSANQGQREQYF.

This clone has only a few counts. The V and J genes are TRBV6-4 and TRBJ1-1; D is perhaps TRBD1 (6 bases). The ends were cut back, 4 bases at V and 9 bases at J, with 15 bases in the middle. The CDR3 loop spans 13 amino acids. Germline values: CDR1 MRHNA, CDR2 SNTAGT. Here the CDR3 reads CASSVDQQGKAFF. The CDR3 bases are TGTGCCAGCAGTGTCGATCAACAGGGAAAAGCTTTCTTT.

The V gene is TRBV5-1, the J gene TRBJ1-2, with D possibly matching TRBD1 (5 bases). Germline V gene lookup returns CDR1 SGHRS and CDR2 YFSETQ. This CDR3 region has 14 residues. V was clipped by 6 bases and J by 4 bases, with 16 bases between them. The CDR3 DNA is TGCGCCAGCATGTCGGGCCCCGGGGGCTATGGCTACACCTTC. Translation: CASMSGPGGYGYTF.

This clone was recorded a few times. The chain couples TRBV5-3 to TRBJ1-5; weak D call: TRBD1 (6 bases). TRBV5-3 is labeled an ORF, and its function is uncertain. Trimming shortened V by 4 bases and J by 4 bases, and 30 bases separated the two germline ends. The CDR3 runs 20 residues. CDR3 amino acids: CARSGTDYRALGERNQPQHF. As DNA, the CDR3 is TGTGCCAGAAGCGGTACCGATTACAGGGCCCTGGGCGAGAGGAATCAGCCCCAGCATTTT.

This clone was detected a few times. This sequence joins TRBV27 and TRBJ1-5; D is perhaps TRBD1 (5 bases). The CDR3 has 12 amino acids. CDR1 and CDR2 from the germline V gene are MNHEY and SMNVEV (reference sequence). V dropped 9 bases and J dropped 8 bases, with 14 bases sitting between them. In DNA, the CDR3 is TGTGCCAGTGGGACGGTTCAGGAGCCCCAGCATTTT. Its protein is CASGTVQEPQHF.